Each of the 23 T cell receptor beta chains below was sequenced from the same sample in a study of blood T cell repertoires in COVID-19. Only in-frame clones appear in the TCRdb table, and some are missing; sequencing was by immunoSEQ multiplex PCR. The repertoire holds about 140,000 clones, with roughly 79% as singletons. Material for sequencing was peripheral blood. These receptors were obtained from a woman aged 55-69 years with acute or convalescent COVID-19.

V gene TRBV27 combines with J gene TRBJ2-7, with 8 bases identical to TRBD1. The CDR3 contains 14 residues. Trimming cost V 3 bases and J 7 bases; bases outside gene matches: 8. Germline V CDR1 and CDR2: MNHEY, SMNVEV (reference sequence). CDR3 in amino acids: CASSFQGASREQYF. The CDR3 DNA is TGTGCCAGCAGTTTTCAGGGGGCGTCTAGGGAGCAGTACTTC.

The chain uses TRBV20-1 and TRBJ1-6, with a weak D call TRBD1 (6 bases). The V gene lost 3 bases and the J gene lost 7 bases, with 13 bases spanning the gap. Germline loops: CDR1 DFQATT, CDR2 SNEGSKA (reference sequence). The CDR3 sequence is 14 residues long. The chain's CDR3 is CSASGGLLNSPLHF. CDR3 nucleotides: TGCAGTGCTAGTGGGGGGCTCTTGAATTCACCCCTCCACTTT.

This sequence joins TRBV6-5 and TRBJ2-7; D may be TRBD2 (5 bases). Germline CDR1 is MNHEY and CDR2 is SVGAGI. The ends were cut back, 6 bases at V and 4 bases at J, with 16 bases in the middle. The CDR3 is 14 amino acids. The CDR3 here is CASRSPSNPYEQYF. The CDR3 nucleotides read TGTGCCAGCAGGTCACCTAGCAACCCGTACGAGCAGTACTTC.

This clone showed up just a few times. CDR3 sequence: CASSLGGGTGHQPQHF. The DNA of the CDR3 is TGTGCCAGCAGCTTGGGGGGAGGGACAGGGCATCAGCCCCAGCATTTT. This rearrangement joins TRBV5-6 to TRBJ1-5, with 9 bases matching TRBD1. This CDR3 has 16 residues. Germline trimming cut 0 bases from V and 5 bases from J; bases unmatched to any gene: 6. The germline V gene encodes CDR1 SGHDT and CDR2 YYEEEE. Full variable domain (rest looked up from reference TRBV5-6 and TRBJ1-5): DAGVTQSPTHLIKTRGQQVTLRCSPKSGHDTVSWYQQALGQGPQFIFQYYEEEERQRGNFPDRFSGHQFPNYSSELNVNALLLGDSALYLCASSLGGGTGHQPQHFGDGTRLSIL.

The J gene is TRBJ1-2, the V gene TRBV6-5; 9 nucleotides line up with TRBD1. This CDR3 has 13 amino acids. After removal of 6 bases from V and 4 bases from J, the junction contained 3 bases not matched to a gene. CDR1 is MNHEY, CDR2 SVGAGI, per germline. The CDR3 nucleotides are TGTGCCAGCAGCCTGGACAGGGGCTATGGCTACACCTTC. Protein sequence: CASSLDRGYGYTF.

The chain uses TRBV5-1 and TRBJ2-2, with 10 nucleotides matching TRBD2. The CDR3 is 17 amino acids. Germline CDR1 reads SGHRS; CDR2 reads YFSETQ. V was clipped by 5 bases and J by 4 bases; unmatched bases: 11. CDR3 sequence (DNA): TGCGCCAGCAGGGGCTTTCTAGCGGGAGAGGGCACCGGGGAGCTGTTTTTT. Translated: CASRGFLAGEGTGELFF.

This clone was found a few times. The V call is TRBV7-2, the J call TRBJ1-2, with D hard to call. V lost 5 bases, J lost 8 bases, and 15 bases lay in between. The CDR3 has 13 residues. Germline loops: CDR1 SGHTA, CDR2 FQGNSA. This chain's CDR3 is CASSPTGIDGYTF. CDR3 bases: TGTGCCAGCAGCCCAACGGGTATAGACGGCTACACCTTC.

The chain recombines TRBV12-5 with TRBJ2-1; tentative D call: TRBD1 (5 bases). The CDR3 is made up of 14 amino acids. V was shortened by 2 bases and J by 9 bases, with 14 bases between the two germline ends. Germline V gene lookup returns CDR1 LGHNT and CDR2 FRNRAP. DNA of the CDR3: TGTGCTAGTGGTTTGACCCCAACAGACAGTGAGCAGTTCTTC. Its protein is CASGLTPTDSEQFF.

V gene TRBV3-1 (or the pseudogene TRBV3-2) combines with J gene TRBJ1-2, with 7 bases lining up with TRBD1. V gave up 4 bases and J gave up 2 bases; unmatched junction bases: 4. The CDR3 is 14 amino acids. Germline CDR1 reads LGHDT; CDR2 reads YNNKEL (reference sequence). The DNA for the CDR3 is TGTGCCAGCAGCCCTCGGACAGGAAACTATGGCTACACCTTC. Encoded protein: CASSPRTGNYGYTF.

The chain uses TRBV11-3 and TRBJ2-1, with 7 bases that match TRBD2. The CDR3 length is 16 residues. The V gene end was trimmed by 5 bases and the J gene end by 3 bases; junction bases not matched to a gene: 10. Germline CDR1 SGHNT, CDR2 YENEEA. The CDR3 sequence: CASSPGRDYLYNEQFF. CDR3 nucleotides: TGTGCCAGCAGCCCCGGTCGGGACTACCTCTACAATGAGCAGTTCTTC.

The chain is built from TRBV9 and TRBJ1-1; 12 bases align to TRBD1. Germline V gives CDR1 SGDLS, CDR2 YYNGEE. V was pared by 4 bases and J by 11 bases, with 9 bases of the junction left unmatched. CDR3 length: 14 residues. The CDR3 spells CASSPPGQGARAFF. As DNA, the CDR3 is TGTGCCAGCAGCCCGCCGGGACAGGGGGCCAGGGCTTTCTTT. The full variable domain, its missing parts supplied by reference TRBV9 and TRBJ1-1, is DSGVTQTPKHLITATGQRVTLRCSPRSGDLSVYWYQQSLDQGLQFLIQYYNGEERAKGNILERFSAQQFPDLHSELNLSSLELGDSALYFCASSPPGQGARAFFGQGTRLTVV.

Written as DNA, the CDR3 is TGTGCCAGCAGCCCGACAGGGGGATTTAACCAGCCCCAGCATTTT. As protein: CASSPTGGFNQPQHF. The V call is TRBV27, the J call TRBJ1-5; 9 bases are shared with TRBD1. The CDR3 is 15 amino acids. The germline gives CDR1 MNHEY, CDR2 SMNVEV (reference sequence). The V gene end was trimmed by 6 bases and the J gene end by 7 bases; junction bases not matched to a gene: 10.

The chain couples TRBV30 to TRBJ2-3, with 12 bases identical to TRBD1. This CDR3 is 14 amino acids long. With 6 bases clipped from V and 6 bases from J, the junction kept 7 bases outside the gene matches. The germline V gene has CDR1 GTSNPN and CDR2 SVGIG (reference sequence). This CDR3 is CACTGTGGGDTQYF. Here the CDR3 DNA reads TGTGCCTGTACCGGGACAGGGGGCGGTGATACGCAGTATTTT. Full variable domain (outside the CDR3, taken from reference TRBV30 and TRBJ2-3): SQTIHQWPATLVQPVGSPLSLECTVEGTSNPNLYWYRQAAGRGLQLLFYSVGIGQISSEVPQNLSASRPQDRQFILSSKKLLLSDSGFYLCACTGTGGGDTQYFGPGTRLTVL.

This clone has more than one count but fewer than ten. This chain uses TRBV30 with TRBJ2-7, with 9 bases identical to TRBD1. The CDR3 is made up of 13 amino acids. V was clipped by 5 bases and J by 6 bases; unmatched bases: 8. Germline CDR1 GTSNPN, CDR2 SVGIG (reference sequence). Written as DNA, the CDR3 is TGTGCCTGGGGCAACAGGGGGCGAGTCGAGCAGTACTTC. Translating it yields CAWGNRGRVEQYF.

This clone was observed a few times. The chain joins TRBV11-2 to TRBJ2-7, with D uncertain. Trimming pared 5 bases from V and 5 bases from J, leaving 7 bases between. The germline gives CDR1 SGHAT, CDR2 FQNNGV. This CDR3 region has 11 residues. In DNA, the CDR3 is TGTGCCAGCAGCCCAGTCCACGAGCAGTACTTC. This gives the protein CASSPVHEQYF.

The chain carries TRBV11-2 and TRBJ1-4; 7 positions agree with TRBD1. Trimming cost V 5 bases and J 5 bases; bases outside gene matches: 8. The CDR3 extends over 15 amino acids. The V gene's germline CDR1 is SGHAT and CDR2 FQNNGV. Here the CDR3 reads CASSDPGQTNEKLFF. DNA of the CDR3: TGTGCCAGCAGCGACCCGGGACAGACGAATGAAAAACTGTTTTTT. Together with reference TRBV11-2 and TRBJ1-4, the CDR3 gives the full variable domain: EAGVAQSPRYKIIEKRQSVAFWCNPISGHATLYWYQQILGQGPKLLIQFQNNGVVDDSQLPKDRFSAERLKGVDSTLKIQPAKLEDSAVYLCASSDPGQTNEKLFFGSGTQLSVL.

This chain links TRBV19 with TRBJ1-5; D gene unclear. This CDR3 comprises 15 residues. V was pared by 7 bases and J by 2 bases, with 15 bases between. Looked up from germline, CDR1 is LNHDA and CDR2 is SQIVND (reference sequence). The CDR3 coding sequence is TGTGCCAGTAACAGAGGGAATTTTGGCAATCAGCCCCAGCATTTT. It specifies CASNRGNFGNQPQHF.

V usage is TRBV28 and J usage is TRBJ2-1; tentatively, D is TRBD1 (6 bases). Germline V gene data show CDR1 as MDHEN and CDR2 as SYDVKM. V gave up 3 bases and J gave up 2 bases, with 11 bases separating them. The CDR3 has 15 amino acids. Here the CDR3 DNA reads TGTGCCAGCAGTTTCCCCCCAGGGGCCTACAATGAGCAGTTCTTC. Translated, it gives CASSFPPGAYNEQFF.

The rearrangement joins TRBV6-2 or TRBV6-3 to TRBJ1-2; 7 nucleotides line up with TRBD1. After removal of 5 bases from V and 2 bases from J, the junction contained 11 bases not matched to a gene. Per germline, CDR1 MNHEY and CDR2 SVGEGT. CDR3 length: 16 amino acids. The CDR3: CASSRDQLTGNYGYTF. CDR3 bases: TGTGCCAGCAGTCGAGACCAATTGACAGGGAACTATGGCTACACCTTC.

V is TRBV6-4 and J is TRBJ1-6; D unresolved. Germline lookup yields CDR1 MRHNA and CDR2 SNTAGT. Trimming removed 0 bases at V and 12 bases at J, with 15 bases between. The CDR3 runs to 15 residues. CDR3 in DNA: TGTGCCAGCAGTGACTCGTCATGGGCAAATGGACCCCTCCACTTT. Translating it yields CASSDSSWANGPLHF.

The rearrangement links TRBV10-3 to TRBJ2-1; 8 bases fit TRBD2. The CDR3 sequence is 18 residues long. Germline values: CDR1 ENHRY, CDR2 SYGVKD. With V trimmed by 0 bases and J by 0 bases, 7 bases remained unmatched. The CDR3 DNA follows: TGTGCCATCAGTGAGTCGAGGGGGGCGGGAGGCTCCTACAATGAGCAGTTCTTC. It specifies CAISESRGAGGSYNEQFF.

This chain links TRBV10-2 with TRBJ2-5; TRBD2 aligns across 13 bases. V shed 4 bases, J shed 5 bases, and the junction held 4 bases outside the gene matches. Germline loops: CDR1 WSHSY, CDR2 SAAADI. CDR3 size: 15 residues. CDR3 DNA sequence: TGCGCCAGCAGTGGGACTAGCGGGAGCGGGGAGACCCAGTACTTC. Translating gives CASSGTSGSGETQYF.

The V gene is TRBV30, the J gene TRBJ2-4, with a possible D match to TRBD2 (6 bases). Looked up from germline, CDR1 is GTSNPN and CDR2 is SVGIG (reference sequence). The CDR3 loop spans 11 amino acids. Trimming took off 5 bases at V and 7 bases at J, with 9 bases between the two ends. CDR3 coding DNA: TGTGCCTGGGGGGGGAGTAACATTCAGTACTTC. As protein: CAWGGSNIQYF. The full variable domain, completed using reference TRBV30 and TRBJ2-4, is SQTIHQWPATLVQPVGSPLSLECTVEGTSNPNLYWYRQAAGRGLQLLFYSVGIGQISSEVPQNLSASRPQDRQFILSSKKLLLSDSGFYLCAWGGSNIQYFGAGTRLSVL.